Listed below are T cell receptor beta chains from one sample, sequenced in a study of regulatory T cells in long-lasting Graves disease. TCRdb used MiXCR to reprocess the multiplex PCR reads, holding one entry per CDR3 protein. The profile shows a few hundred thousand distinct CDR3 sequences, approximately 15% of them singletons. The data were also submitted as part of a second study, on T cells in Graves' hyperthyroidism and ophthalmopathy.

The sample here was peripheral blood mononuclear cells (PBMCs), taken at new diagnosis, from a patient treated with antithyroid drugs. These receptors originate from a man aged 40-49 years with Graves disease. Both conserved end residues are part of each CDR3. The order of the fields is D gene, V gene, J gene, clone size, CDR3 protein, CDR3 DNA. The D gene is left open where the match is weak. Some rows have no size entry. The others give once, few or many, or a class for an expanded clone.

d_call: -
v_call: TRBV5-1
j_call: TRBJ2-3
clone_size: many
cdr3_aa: CASSPGLIPDTQYF
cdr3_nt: TGCGCCAGCAGCCCCGGACTTATCCCAGATACGCAGTATTTT

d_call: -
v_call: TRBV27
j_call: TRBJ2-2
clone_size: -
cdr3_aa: CASSFGTAGLFF
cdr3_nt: TGTGCCAGCAGCTTCGGGACGGCGGGGCTGTTTTTT

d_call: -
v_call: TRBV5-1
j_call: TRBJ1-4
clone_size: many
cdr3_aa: CASRTATNEKLFF
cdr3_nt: TGCGCCAGTAGGACAGCAACTAATGAAAAACTGTTTTTT

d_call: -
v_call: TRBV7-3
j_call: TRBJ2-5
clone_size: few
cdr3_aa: CASSHDWEETQYF
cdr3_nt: TGTGCCAGCAGCCATGACTGGGAAGAGACCCAGTACTTC

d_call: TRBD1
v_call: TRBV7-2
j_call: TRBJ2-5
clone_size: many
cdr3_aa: CASSPWTGIETQYF
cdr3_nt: TGTGCCAGCAGCCCGTGGACAGGGATAGAGACCCAGTACTTC

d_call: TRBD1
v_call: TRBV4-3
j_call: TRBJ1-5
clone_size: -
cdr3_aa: CASSPRQGGEPQHF
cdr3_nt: TGCGCCAGCAGCCCCCGACAGGGTGGTGAGCCCCAGCATTTT

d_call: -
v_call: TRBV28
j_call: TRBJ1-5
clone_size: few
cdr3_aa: CAIDHGSRYSNQPQHF
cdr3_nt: TGTGCCATCGATCATGGCAGCCGATATAGCAATCAGCCCCAGCATTTT

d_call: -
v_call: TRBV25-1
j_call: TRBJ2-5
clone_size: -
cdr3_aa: CASSDKGRTQETQYF
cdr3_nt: TGTGCCAGCAGTGACAAGGGGCGAACACAAGAGACCCAGTACTTC

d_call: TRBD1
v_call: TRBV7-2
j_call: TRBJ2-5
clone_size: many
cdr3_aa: CASSIRQGAYETQYF
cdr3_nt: TGTGCCAGCAGCATAAGACAGGGCGCGTATGAGACCCAGTACTTC

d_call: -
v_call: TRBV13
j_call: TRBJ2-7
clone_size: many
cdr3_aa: CASSFRGRSTYEQYF
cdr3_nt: TGTGCCAGCAGCTTCCGGGGTAGGTCGACCTACGAGCAGTACTTC

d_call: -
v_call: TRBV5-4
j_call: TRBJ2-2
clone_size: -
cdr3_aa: CASRATGLNTGELFF
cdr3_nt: TGTGCCAGCAGGGCGACAGGTTTAAACACCGGGGAGCTGTTTTTT

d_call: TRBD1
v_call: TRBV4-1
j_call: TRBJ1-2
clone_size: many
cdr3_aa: CASSQGQGLSFLGYTF
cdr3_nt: TGCGCCAGCAGCCAAGGACAGGGGCTATCCTTTCTAGGCTACACCTTC

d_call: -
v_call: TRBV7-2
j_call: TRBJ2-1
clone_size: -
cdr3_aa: CASSFRQYNEQFF
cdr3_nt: TGTGCCAGCAGCTTCCGACAGTACAATGAGCAGTTCTTC

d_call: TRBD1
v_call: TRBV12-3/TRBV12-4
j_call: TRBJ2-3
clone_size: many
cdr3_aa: CASSFGQEREYF
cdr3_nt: TGTGCCAGCAGTTTCGGACAGGAACGGGAGTATTTT

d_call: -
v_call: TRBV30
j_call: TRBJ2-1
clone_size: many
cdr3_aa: CAWSVAEQFF
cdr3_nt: TGTGCCTGGAGTGTAGCTGAGCAGTTCTTC

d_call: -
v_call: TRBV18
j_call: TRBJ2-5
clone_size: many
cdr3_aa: CASSPAGKETQYF
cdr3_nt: TGTGCCAGCTCACCAGCAGGGAAAGAGACCCAGTACTTC

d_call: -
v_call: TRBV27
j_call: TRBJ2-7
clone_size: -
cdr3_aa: CASSETFLSYEQYF
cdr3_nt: TGTGCCAGCAGCGAGACTTTTCTATCCTACGAGCAGTACTTC

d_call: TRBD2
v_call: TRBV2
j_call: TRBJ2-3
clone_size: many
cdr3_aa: CARTGLAEGPATDTQYF
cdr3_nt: TGTGCCAGGACGGGACTAGCGGAGGGGCCTGCCACAGATACGCAGTATTTT

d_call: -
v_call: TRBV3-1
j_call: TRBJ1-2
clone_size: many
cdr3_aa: CASNYGQRNYGYTF
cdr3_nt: TGTGCCAGCAATTATGGACAGCGAAACTATGGCTACACCTTC

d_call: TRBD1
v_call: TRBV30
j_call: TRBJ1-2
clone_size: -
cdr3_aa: CAWSVRRQGVYYGYTF
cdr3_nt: TGTGCCTGGAGTGTCAGGCGGCAGGGGGTTTACTATGGCTACACCTTC

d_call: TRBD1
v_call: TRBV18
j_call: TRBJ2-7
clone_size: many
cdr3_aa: CASSPGAGGSYEQYF
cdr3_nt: TGTGCCAGCTCACCTGGGGCAGGGGGCTCCTACGAGCAGTACTTC

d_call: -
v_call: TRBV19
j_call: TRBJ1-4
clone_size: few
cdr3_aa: CASSALDRARVEKLFF
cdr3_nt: TGTGCCAGTAGTGCCCTAGATAGGGCCAGGGTTGAAAAACTGTTTTTT

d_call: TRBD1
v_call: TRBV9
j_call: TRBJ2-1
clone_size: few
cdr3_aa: CASSELTGSYNEQFF
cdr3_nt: TGTGCCAGCAGCGAACTGACAGGGAGCTACAATGAGCAGTTCTTC

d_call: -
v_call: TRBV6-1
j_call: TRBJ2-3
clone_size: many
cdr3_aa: CASSGGLHTDTQYF
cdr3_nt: TGTGCCAGCAGTGGGGGACTCCACACAGATACGCAGTATTTT

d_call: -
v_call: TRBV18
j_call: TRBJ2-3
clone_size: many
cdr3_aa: CASSPVGSMADTQYF
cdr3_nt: TGTGCCAGCTCACCAGTGGGTAGTATGGCAGATACGCAGTATTTT

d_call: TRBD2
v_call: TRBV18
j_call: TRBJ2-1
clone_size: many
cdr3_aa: CASSPRRMRTSGGNEQFF
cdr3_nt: TGTGCCAGCTCACCTCGGAGAATGCGGACTAGCGGGGGCAATGAGCAGTTCTTC

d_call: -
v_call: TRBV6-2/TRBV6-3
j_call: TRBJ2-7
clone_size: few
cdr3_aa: CASSVTYSYEQYF
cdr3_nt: TGTGCCAGCAGTGTTACATACTCCTACGAGCAGTACTTC

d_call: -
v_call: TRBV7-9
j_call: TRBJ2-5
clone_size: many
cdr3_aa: CASSFQSETQYF
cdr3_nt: TGTGCCAGCAGCTTCCAGTCCGAGACCCAGTACTTC

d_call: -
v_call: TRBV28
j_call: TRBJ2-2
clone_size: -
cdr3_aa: CASSLFTGLELFF
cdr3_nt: TGTGCCAGCAGTTTATTTACAGGTCTGGAGCTGTTTTTT

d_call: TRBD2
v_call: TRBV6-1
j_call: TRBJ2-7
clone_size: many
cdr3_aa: CASIPAGDPVYEQYF
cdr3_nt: TGTGCCAGCATTCCCGCGGGAGACCCCGTCTACGAGCAGTACTTC

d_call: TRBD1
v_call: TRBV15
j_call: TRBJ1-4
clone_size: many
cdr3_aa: CATSSRQGGNEKLFF
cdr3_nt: TGTGCCACCAGCAGCCGACAGGGAGGAAATGAAAAACTGTTTTTT

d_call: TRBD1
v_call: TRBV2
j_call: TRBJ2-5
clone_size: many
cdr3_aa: CASSEATGLSKTQYF
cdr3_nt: TGTGCCAGCAGTGAAGCGACAGGGCTTTCAAAGACCCAGTACTTC

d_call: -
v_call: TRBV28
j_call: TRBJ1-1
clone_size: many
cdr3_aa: CASSLTGLPEAFF
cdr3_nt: TGTGCCAGCAGTTTAACGGGGCTCCCTGAAGCTTTCTTT

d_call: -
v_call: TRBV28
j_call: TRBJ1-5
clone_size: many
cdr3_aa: CASSSQGRPEPQHF
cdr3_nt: TGTGCCAGCTCGAGTCAGGGGCGGCCCGAGCCCCAGCATTTT

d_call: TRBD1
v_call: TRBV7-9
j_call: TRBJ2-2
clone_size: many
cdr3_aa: CASSRKGQRGTGELFF
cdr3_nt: TGTGCCAGCAGCCGTAAGGGACAGAGGGGCACCGGGGAGCTGTTTTTT

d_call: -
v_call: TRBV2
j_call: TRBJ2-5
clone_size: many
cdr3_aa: CASSGYGGQETQYF
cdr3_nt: TGTGCCAGCAGTGGTTACGGGGGCCAAGAGACCCAGTACTTC

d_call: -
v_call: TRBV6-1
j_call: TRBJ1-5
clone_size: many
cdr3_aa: CATEGGSRGQPQHF
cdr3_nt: TGTGCCACCGAGGGGGGATCTAGAGGTCAGCCCCAGCATTTT

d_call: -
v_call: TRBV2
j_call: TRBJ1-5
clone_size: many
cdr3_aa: CASSVGGLKPQHF
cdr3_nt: TGTGCCAGCAGTGTTGGGGGGCTGAAGCCCCAGCATTTT

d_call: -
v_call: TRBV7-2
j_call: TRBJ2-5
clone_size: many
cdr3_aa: CASSLQAGETQYF
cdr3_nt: TGTGCCAGCAGCTTACAGGCAGGGGAGACCCAGTACTTC

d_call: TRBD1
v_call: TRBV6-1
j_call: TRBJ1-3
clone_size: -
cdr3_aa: CASSLGQGGWGNTIYF
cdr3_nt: TGTGCCAGCAGCCTTGGACAGGGAGGATGGGGAAACACCATATATTTT

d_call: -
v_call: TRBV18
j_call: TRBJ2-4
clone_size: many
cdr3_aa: CASSPPVAKNIQYF
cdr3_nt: TGTGCCAGCTCACCACCGGTAGCCAAAAACATTCAGTACTTC

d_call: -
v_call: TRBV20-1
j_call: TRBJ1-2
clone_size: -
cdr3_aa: CRNYGYTF
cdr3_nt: TGCAGGAACTATGGCTACACCTTC

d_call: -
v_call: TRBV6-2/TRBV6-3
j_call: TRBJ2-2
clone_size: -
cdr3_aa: CASSEPRGARELFF
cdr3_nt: TGTGCCAGCAGTGAACCCCGGGGTGCAAGGGAGCTGTTTTTT

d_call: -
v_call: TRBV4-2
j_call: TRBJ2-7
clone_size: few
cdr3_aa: CASSLRDGSTYEQYF
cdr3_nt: TGTGCCAGCAGCCTGAGGGACGGATCCACCTACGAGCAGTACTTC

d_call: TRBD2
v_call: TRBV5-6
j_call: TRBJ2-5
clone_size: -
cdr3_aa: CASSYSLTSEQETQYF
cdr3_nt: TGTGCCAGCAGCTATTCCTTGACTAGCGAGCAAGAGACCCAGTACTTC

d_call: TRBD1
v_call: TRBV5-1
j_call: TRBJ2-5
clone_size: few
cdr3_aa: CASSLEGTGEETQYF
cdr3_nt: TGCGCCAGCAGCTTGGAGGGGACAGGGGAAGAGACCCAGTACTTC

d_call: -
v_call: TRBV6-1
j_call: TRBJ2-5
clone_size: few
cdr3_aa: CASGDQAGPTETQYF
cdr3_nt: TGTGCCAGCGGGGATCAAGCCGGGCCAACAGAGACCCAGTACTTC

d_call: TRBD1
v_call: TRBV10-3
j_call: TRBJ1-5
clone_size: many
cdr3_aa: CAISPTGSQPQHF
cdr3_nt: TGTGCCATCAGCCCGACAGGGTCCCAGCCCCAGCATTTT

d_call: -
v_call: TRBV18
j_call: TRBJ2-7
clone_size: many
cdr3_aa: CASSPRRELYEQYF
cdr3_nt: TGTGCCAGCTCACCACGCAGGGAACTCTACGAGCAGTACTTC

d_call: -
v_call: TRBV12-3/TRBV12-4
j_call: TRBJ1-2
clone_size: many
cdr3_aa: CASTPNYGYTF
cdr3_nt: TGTGCCAGCACCCCTAACTATGGCTACACCTTC